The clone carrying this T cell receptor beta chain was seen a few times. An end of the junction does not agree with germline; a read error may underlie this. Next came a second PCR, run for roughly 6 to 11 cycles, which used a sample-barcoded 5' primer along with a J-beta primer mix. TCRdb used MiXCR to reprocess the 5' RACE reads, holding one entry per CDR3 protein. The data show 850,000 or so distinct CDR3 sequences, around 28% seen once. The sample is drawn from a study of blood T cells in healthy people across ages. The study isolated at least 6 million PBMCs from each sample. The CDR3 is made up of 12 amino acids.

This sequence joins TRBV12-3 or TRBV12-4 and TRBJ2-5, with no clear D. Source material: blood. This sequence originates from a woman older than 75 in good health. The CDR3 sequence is CVSSLVQETQYF. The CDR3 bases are TGTGTCAGCAGTCTAGTTCAAGAGACCCAGTACTTC.